This T cell receptor beta chain comes out of a study of T cell repertoires in cytomegalovirus infection. Whole-study context: Based on public TCR beta signatures, there were indications of CMV infection and of a matching HLA type. Broader study findings: The ex vivo response was dominated by HLA-C-restricted CMV-specific TCR beta clonotypes. Cumulative public TCR beta family frequency identified CMV carriers with the relevant HLA.

The germline V gene encodes CDR1 SGHTA and CDR2 FQGNSA. The V gene lost 5 bases and the J gene lost 3 bases, with 10 bases spanning the gap. The CDR3 sequence is 13 residues long. MiXCR, run by TCRdb on the reads, gives a single entry per CDR3 protein. The sample lists under 90,000 distinct CDR3 sequences, about 22% occurring once. A remark on this clonotype: Its antigen is undetermined.

This TCR was recovered from a human donor in good health (CMV status not recorded). Some clones in this sample may be carry-over from other donors' samples. Source material: PBMCs, sequenced either directly or after in vitro stimulation (not recorded which). V and J are TRBV7-2 and TRBJ1-2, with D possibly being TRBD1 (5 bases). The CDR3 DNA is TGTGCCAGCAGCCGGCGGGGGGACTATGGCTACACCTTC. Translated, it gives CASSRRGDYGYTF.